This T cell receptor (beta chain) was profiled in a study of blood T cell repertoires in COVID-19. The overall study: Both acute and convalescent COVID-19 samples were obtained from the United States, Italy and Spain. From T cells, B-cell-depleted T cells, or PBMCs came the material, which was cDNA or gDNA.

Authors' processing steps: How many nucleated cells were present was estimated from reference gene primer amplification. Method: immunoSEQ multiplex PCR; TCRdb's copy keeps in-frame clones and lacks some. Clone size and V and J calls were adopted from that table, with D and trimming inferred from the DNA. The sample carries roughly 150,000 clones, 65% to 85% recorded once. V was cut by 6 bases and J by 1 base, with 9 bases left in between. The germline CDR1 and CDR2 sequences are MNHEY and SVGAGI. The CDR3 runs to 14 residues. This TCR came from a woman between 70 and 85 years old who had recovered from COVID-19. V is TRBV6-5 and J is TRBJ1-4, with TRBD1 as a possible D gene (6 bases). Sequenced material: peripheral blood. DNA for the CDR3: TGTGCCAGCAGACAAGGGGGAACTAATGAAAAACTGTTTTTT. It translates to CASRQGGTNEKLFF.